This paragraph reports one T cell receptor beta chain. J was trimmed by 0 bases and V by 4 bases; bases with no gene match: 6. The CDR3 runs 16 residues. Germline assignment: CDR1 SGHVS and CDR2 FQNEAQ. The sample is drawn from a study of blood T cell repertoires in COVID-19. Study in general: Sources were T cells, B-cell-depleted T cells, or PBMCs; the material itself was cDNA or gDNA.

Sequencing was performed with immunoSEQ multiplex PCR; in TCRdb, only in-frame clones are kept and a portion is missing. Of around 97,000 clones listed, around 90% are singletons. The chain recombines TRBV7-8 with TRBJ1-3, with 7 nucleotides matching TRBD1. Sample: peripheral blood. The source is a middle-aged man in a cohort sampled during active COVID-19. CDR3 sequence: CASSSRTGLSGNTIYF. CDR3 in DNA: TGTGCCAGCAGCTCTCGGACAGGCCTCTCTGGAAACACCATATATTTT.